These T cell receptor beta chains were read from a single sample in a study of blood T cells in healthy people across ages. TCRdb called the 5' RACE reads again in MiXCR, with one record for every CDR3 protein. The sample has about 1.8 million distinct CDR3 sequences, roughly 50% seen once. The specimen was blood. These receptors were collected from a woman aged 35 to 49 in good health. The CDR3 runs from the conserved cysteine through the conserved F or W. D genes are given only for firm matches. A row's size may be missing; if present it is once, few, many or a size class.

TRBD2 TRBJ2-3 TRBV27 NA CASRKRGGTDTQYF TGTGCCAGCAGGAAGCGGGGGGGCACAGATACGCAGTATTTT
TRBD1 TRBJ2-1 TRBV20-1 few CSARARGQGNEQFF TGCAGTGCTAGGGCCAGGGGGCAAGGTAATGAGCAGTTCTTC
TRBD1 TRBJ2-3 TRBV20-1 NA CSASAGQGVTDTQYF TGCAGTGCCAGTGCGGGACAGGGGGTCACAGATACGCAGTATTTT
NA TRBJ1-2 TRBV18 once CASSPQGRGEGYTF TGTGCCAGCTCACCGCAAGGGAGGGGAGAAGGCTACACCTTC
TRBD2 TRBJ2-3 TRBV20-1 few CSARGGVGLAGGGNTQYF TGCAGTGCTAGAGGGGGTGTTGGGCTAGCGGGGGGAGGGAATACGCAGTATTTT
NA TRBJ2-7 TRBV19 few CASRRNRGSYEQYF TGTGCCAGTAGGAGGAATCGTGGCTCCTACGAGCAGTACTTC
NA TRBJ2-6 TRBV11-2 NA CGSSFPMRGSSGANVLTF TGTGGCAGCAGCTTTCCCATGAGGGGGAGCTCTGGGGCCAACGTCCTGACTTTC
NA TRBJ2-2 TRBV6-2/TRBV6-3 NA CASSYFPSGELFF TGTGCCAGCAGTTACTTCCCGTCCGGGGAGCTGTTTTTT
TRBD2 TRBJ2-1 TRBV10-3 few CAISEASGEQFF TGTGCCATCAGTGAGGCTAGCGGTGAGCAGTTCTTC
NA TRBJ1-4 TRBV6-6 NA CASKEIGNEKLFF TGTGCCAGCAAGGAGATTGGTAATGAAAAACTGTTTTTT
NA TRBJ1-6 TRBV25-1 NA CASSELPPRGDNSPLHF TGTGCCAGCAGTGAACTCCCACCGAGGGGGGATAATTCACCCCTCCACTTT
TRBD1 TRBJ2-5 TRBV20-1 NA CSGGDRETQYF TGCAGTGGGGGGGACAGGGAGACCCAGTACTTC
NA TRBJ1-2 TRBV5-1 NA CASSLAAGELYGYTF TGCGCCAGCAGCTTGGCCGCCGGAGAGCTCTATGGCTACACCTTC